This TCR beta chain was recorded in a study of CD4 T cells in relation to SARS-CoV-2 and coronaviruses. Unexposed donor CD4+ T cells date from about 2010-2018, before the COVID-19 pandemic. After roughly ten days of culture, CD4+ T cells were isolated. CDR3 length: 14 residues. Germline V CDR1 and CDR2: LGHDT, YNNKEL (reference sequence). Trimming left V 6 bases short and J 8 bases short, with 17 bases between. The data were produced by immunoSEQ multiplex PCR, yet TCRdb's version contains in-frame clones alone and is incomplete. Of 20,000 to 25,000 clones detected, approximately 76% appear once; the ten largest clones hold around 11%. This clone was counted only a few times. Its antigen is currently unknown.

Sequencing was performed on CD4+ T cells from PBMCs, cultured in vitro. The receptor was isolated from a human donor in good health. The rearrangement uses TRBV3-1 (or the pseudogene TRBV3-2) and TRBJ2-1; either TRBD1 or TRBD2 may supply D (5 bases each). This CDR3 reads CASSFNRGAHEQFF. The DNA for the CDR3 is TGTGCCAGCAGTTTCAACCGGGGCGCCCATGAGCAGTTCTTC.